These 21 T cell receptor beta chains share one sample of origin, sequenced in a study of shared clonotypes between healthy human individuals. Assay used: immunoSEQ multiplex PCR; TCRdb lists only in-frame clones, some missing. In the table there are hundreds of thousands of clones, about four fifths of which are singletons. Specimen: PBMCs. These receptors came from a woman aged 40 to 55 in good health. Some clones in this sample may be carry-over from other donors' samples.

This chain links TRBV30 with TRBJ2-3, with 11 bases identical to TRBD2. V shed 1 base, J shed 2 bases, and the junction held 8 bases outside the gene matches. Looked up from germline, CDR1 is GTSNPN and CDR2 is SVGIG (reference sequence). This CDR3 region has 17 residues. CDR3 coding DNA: TGTGCCTGGAGTGGGGGGCGGACTAGCGGGTACACAGATACGCAGTATTTT. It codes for CAWSGGRTSGYTDTQYF.

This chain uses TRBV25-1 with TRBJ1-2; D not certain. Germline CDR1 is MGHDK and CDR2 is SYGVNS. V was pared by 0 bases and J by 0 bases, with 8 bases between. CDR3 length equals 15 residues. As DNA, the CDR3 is TGTGCCAGCAGTGAATATTCAGGAACTAACTATGGCTACACCTTC. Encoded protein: CASSEYSGTNYGYTF.

CDR3 in amino acids: CASRPGPQNYGYTF. In nucleotides, the CDR3 is TGTGCCAGCAGGCCGGGGCCCCAGAACTATGGCTACACCTTC. The chain joins TRBV28 to TRBJ1-2; D might be TRBD1 (5 bases). V lost 6 bases, J lost 2 bases, and 13 bases lay in between. The CDR3 consists of 14 residues. Germline V gives CDR1 MDHEN, CDR2 SYDVKM.

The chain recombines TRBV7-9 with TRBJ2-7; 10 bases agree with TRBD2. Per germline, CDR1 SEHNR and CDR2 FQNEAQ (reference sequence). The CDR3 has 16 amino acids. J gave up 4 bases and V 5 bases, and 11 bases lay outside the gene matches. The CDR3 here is CASSHTGLAGEYEQYF. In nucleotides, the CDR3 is TGTGCCAGCAGCCACACCGGGCTAGCGGGAGAGTACGAGCAGTACTTC.

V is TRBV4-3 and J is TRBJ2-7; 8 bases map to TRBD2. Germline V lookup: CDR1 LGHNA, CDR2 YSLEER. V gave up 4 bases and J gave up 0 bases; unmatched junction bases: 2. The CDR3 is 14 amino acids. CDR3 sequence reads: CASSPSGSSYEQYF. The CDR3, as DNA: TGCGCCAGCAGCCCCAGCGGGAGCTCCTACGAGCAGTACTTC.

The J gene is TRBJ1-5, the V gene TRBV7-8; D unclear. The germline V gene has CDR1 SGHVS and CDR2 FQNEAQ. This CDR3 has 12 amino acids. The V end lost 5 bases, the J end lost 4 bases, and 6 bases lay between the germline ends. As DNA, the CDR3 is TGTGCCAGCAGCGCCCCGAATCAGCCCCAGCATTTT. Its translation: CASSAPNQPQHF.

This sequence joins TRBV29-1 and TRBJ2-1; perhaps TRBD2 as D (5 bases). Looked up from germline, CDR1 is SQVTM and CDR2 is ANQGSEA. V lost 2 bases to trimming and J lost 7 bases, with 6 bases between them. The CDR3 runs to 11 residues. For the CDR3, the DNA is TGCAGCGTTGAAACGGGGAATGAGCAGTTCTTC. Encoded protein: CSVETGNEQFF.

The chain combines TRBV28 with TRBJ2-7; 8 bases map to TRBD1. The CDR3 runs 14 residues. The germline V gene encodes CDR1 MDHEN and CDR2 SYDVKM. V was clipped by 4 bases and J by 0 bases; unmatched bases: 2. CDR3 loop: CASSSDRVSYEQYF. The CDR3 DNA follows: TGTGCCAGCAGTTCGGACAGGGTCTCCTACGAGCAGTACTTC.

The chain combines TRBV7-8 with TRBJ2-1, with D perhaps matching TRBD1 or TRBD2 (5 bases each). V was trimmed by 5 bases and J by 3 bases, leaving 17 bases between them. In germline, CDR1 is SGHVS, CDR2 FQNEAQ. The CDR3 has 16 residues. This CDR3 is CASSLTTSGGYNEQFF. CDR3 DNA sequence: TGTGCCAGCAGCCTAACCACTAGTGGGGGCTACAATGAGCAGTTCTTC.

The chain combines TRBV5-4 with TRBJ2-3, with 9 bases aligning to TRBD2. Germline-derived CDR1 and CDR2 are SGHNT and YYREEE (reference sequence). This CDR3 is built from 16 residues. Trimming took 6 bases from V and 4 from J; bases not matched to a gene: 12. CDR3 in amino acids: CASTIGAGGPADTQYF. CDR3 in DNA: TGTGCCAGCACCATTGGGGCGGGAGGGCCGGCAGATACGCAGTATTTT.

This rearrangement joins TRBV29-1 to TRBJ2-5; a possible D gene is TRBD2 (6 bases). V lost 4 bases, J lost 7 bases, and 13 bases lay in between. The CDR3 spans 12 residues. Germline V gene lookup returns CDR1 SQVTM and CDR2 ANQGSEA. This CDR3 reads CSVAPPRGTQYF. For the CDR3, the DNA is TGCAGCGTTGCGCCCCCGCGGGGGACCCAGTACTTC.

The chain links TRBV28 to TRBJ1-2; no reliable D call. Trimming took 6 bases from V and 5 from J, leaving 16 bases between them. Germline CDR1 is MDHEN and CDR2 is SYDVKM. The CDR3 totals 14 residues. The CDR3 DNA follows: TGTGCCAGCAGCTTTCGAGGGAGAAGTTATGGCTACACCTTC. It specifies CASSFRGRSYGYTF.

CDR3 sequence: CASSDSFGRAYNEQFF. The CDR3 DNA is TGTGCCAGCAGTGACTCGTTCGGGAGGGCCTACAATGAGCAGTTCTTC. The rearrangement uses TRBV6-4 and TRBJ2-1; 8 bases line up with TRBD2. Germline V gene data show CDR1 as MRHNA and CDR2 as SNTAGT. The ends lost 0 bases at V and 2 bases at J; junction bases unmatched: 3. This CDR3 is built from 16 residues.

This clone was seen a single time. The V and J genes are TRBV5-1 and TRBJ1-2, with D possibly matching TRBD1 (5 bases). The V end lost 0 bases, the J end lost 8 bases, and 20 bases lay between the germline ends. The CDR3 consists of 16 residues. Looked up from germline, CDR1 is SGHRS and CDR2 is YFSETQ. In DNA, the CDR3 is TGCGCCAGCAGCTTGGGACAGACCTTCGAATCAGGGGGCTACACCTTC. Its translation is CASSLGQTFESGGYTF.

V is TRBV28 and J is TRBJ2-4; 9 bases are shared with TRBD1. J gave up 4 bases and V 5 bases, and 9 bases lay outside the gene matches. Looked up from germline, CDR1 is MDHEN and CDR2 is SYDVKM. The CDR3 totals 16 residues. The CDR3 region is CASSGPTGTGKNIQYF. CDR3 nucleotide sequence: TGTGCCAGCAGTGGGCCGACCGGGACAGGGAAAAACATTCAGTACTTC.

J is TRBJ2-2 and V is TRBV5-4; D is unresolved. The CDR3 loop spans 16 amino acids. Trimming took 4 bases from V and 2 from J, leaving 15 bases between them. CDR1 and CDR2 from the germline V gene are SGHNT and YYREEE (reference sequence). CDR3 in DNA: TGTGCCAGCAGCCGACGGTCTCTTGGTAACACCGGGGAGCTGTTTTTT. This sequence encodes CASSRRSLGNTGELFF.

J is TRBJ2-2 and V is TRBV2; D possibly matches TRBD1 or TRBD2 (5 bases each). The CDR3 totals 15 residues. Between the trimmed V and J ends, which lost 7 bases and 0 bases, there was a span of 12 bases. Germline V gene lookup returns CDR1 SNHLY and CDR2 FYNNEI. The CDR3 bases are TGTGCCAGCACAGGGACGGTGACGAACACCGGGGAGCTGTTTTTT. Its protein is CASTGTVTNTGELFF.

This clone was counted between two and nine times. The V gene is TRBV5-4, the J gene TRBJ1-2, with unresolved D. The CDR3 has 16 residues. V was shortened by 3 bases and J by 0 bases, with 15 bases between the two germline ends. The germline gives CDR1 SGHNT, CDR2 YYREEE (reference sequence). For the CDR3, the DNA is TGTGCCAGCAGCTCCGTGGGAGGCTTAGCTAACTATGGCTACACCTTC. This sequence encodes CASSSVGGLANYGYTF.

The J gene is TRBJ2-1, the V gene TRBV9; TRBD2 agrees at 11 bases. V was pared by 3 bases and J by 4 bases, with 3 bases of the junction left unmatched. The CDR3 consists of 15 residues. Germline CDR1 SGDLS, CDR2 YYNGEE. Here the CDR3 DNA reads TGTGCCAGCAGCGACGGACTAGCGGGTTACAATGAGCAGTTCTTC. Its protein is CASSDGLAGYNEQFF.

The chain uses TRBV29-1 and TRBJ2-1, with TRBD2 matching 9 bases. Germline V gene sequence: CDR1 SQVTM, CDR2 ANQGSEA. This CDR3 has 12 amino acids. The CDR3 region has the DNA TGCGGCGGGGGACTAGCTGGCAATGAGCAGTTCTTC. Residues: CGGGLAGNEQFF.

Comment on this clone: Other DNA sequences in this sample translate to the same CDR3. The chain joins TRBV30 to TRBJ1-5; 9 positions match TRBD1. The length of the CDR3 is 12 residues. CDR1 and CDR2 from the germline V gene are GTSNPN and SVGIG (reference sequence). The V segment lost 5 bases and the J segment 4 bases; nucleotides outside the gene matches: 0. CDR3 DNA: TGTGCCTGGGGACAGGGGAATCAGCCCCAGCATTTT. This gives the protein CAWGQGNQPQHF.